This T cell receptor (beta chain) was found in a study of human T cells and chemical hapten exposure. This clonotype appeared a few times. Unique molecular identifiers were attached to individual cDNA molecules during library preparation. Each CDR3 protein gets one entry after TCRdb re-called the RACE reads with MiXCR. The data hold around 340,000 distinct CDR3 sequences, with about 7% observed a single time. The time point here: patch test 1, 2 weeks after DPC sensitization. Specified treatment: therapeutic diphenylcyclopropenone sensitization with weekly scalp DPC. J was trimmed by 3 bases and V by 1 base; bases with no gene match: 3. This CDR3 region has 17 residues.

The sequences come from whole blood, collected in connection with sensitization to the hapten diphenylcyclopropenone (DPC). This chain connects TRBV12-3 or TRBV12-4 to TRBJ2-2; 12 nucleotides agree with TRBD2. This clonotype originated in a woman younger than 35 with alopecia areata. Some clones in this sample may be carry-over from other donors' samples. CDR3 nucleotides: TGTGCCAGCAGTTTAGAACTAGCGGGGGGCGACACCGGGGAGCTGTTTTTT. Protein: CASSLELAGGDTGELFF.